The clone carrying this T cell receptor (beta chain) was seen a handful of times. The data were obtained in a study of Graves' ophthalmopathy and Graves' hyperthyroidism. The sequenced template was RNA, covering the TCR beta CDR3 region. Amplification began with first-round RT-PCR using HTBI primers, then second-round multiplex PCR was performed. Each CDR3 protein is one row after TCRdb ran MiXCR on the multiplex PCR reads. The sample gives 560,000 or so distinct CDR3 sequences, 39% of which show up once; about 4.2% is in the top ten. The V end was cut by 6 bases, the J end by 9 bases, with 18 bases between. Germline V gives CDR1 ENHRY, CDR2 SYGVKD. The CDR3 extends over 14 amino acids.

This chain joins TRBV10-3 and TRBJ1-5; TRBD1 might be the D (6 bases). The clonotype originates from an adult man with Graves' hyperthyroidism. Source material: peripheral blood or thyroid tissue (not recorded which). The CDR3 spells CAIRPDSAGGPQHF. DNA for the CDR3: TGTGCCATCAGACCGGACAGCGCCGGGGGGCCCCAGCATTTT.